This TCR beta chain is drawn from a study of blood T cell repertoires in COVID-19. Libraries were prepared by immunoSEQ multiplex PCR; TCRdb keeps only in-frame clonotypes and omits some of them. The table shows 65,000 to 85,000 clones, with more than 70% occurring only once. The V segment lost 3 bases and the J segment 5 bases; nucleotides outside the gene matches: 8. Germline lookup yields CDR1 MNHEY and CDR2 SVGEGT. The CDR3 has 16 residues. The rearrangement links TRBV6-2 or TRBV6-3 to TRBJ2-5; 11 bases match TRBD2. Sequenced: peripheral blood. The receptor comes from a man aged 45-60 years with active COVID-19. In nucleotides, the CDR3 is TGTGCCAGCAGTTATAGCGGGAGGGCCTGGGGTGAGACCCAGTACTTC. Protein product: CASSYSGRAWGETQYF.